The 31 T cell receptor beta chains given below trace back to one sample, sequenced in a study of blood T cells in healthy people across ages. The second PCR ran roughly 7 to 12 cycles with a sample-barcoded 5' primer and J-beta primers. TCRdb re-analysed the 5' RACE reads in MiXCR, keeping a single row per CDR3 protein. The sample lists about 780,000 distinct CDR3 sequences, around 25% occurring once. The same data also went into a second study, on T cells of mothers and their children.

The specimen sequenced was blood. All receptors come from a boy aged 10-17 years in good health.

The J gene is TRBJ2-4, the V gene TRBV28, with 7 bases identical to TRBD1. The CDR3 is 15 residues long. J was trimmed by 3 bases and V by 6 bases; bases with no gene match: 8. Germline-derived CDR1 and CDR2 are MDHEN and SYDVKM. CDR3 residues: CASSSTGKDKNIQYF. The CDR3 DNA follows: TGTGCCAGCAGCTCGACAGGGAAGGACAAAAACATTCAGTACTTC.

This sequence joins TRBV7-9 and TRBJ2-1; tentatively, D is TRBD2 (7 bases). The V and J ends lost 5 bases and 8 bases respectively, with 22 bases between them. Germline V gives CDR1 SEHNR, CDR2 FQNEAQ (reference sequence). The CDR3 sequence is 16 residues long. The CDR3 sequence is CASSPLGGATWDEQFF. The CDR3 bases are TGTGCCAGCAGCCCCCTAGGGGGGGCTACCTGGGATGAGCAGTTCTTC.

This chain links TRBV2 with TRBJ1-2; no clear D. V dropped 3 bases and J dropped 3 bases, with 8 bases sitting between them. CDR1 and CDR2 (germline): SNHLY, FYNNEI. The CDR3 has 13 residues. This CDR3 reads CASSDSIDYGYTF. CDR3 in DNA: TGTGCCAGCAGTGACAGTATCGACTATGGCTACACCTTC.

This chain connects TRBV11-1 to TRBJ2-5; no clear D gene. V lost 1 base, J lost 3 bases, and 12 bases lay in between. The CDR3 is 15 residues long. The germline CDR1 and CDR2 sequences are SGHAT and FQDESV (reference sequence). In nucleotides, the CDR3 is TGTGCCAGCAGCTTAGAGTCCGCCAGGAAAGAGACCCAGTACTTC. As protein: CASSLESARKETQYF.

The CDR3 DNA follows: TGTGCCAGCAGTACGAATACCATACGGGGTAGGAATGGGGACACCGGGGAGCTGTTTTTT. It yields the protein CASSTNTIRGRNGDTGELFF. The chain links TRBV6-1 to TRBJ2-2, with D perhaps matching TRBD2 (5 bases). Trimming cost V 5 bases and J 3 bases, with 28 bases left between them. Germline V lookup: CDR1 MNHNS, CDR2 SASEGT. The CDR3 totals 20 residues.

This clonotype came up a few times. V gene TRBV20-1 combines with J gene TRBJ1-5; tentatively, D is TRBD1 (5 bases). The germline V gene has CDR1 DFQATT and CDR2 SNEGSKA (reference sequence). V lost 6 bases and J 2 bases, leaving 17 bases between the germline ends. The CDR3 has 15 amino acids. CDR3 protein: CSAGQGLLGNQPQHF. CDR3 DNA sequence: TGCAGTGCCGGGCAGGGATTATTGGGCAATCAGCCCCAGCATTTT.

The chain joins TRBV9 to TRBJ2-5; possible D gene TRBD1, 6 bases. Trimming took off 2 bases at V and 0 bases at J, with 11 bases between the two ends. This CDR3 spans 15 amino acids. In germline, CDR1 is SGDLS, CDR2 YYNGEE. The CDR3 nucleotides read TGTGCCAGCAGCGTGGGGGCCTCGTACCAAGAGACCCAGTACTTC. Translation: CASSVGASYQETQYF.

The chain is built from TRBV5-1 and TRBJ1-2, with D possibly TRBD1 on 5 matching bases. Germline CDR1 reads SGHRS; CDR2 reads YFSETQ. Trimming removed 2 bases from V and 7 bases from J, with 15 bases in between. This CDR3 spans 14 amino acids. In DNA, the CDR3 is TGCGCCAGCAGCTTCGGGCAGGGTGTCGGTGGCTACACCTTC. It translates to CASSFGQGVGGYTF.

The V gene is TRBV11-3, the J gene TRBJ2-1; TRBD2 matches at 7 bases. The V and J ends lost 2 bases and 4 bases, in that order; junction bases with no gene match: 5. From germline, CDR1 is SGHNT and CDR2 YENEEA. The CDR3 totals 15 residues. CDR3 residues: CASSLLGEGYNEQFF. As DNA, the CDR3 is TGTGCCAGCAGCTTACTAGGGGAGGGATACAATGAGCAGTTCTTC.

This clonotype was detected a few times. The DNA of the CDR3 is TGCAGCGTTGCGACTAGAATTAAGACAGATACGCAGTATTTT. This translates into CSVATRIKTDTQYF. V is TRBV29-1 and J is TRBJ2-3, with D perhaps TRBD2 (6 bases). CDR1 and CDR2 (germline): SQVTM, ANQGSEA. The CDR3 consists of 14 residues. The V end was cut by 4 bases, the J end by 3 bases, with 14 bases between.

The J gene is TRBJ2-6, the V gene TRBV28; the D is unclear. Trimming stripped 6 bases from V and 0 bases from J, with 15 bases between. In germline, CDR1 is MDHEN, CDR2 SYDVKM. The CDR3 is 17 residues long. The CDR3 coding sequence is TGTGCCAGCAGCAGTCTCATCTGGAACTCTGGGGCCAACGTCCTGACTTTC. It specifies CASSSLIWNSGANVLTF.

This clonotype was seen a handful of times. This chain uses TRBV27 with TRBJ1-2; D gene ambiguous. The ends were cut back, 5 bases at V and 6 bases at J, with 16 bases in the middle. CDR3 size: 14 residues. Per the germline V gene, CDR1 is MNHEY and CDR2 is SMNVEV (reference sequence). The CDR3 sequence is CASSPIPGVDGYTF. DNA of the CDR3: TGTGCCAGCAGTCCCATACCCGGGGTGGATGGCTACACCTTC.

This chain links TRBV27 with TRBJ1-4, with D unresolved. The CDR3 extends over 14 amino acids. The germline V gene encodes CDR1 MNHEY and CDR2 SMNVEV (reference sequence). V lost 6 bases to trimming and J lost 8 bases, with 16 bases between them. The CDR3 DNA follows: TGTGCCAGCAGGGACGGACCCATGGCCGAAAAACTGTTTTTT. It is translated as CASRDGPMAEKLFF.

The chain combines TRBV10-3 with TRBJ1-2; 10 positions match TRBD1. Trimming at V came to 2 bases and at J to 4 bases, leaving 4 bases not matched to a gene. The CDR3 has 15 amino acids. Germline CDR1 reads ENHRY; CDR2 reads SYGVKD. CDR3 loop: CAISEGQGEIYGYTF. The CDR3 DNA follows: TGTGCCATCAGTGAGGGACAGGGGGAGATCTATGGCTACACCTTC.

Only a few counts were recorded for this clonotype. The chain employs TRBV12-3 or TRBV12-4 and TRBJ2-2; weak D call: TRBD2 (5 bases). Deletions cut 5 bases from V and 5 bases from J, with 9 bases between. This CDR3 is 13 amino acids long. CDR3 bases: TGTGCCAGCAGTGGATGGACTACCGGGGAGCTGTTTTTT. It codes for CASSGWTTGELFF.

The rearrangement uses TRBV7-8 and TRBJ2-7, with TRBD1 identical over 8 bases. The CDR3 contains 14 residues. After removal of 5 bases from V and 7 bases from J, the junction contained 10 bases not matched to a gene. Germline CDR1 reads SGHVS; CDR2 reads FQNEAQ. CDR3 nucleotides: TGTGCCAGCAGCCTTGGACAGGGTAACGGGGAGCAGTACTTC. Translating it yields CASSLGQGNGEQYF.

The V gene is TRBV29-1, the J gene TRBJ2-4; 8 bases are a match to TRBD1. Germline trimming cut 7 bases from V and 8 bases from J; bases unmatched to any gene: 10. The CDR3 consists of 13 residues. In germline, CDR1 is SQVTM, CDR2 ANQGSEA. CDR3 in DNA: TGCAGCGAGATTCAGGGGGCACGTTACATTCAGTACTTC. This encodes CSEIQGARYIQYF.

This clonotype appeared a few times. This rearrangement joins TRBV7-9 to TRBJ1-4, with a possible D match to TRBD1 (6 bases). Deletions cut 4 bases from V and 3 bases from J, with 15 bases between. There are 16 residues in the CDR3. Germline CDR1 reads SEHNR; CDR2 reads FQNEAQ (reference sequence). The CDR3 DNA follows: TGTGCCAGCAGCTCCTTCTGGGGGGGCTCTAATGAAAAACTGTTTTTT. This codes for CASSSFWGGSNEKLFF.

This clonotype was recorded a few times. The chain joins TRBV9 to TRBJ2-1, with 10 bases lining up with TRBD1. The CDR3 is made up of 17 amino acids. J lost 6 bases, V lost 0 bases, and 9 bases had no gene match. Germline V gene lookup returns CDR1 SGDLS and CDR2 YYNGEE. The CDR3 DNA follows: TGTGCCAGCAGCGTAGCTCCCCCCGGGACAGGGGCCAATGAGCAGTTCTTC. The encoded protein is CASSVAPPGTGANEQFF.

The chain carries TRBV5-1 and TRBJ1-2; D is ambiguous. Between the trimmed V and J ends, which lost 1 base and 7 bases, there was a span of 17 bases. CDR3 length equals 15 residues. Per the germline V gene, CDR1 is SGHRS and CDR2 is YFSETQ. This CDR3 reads CASSLTLRHGGGYTF. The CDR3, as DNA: TGCGCCAGCAGCTTGACTTTGAGGCACGGTGGTGGCTACACCTTC. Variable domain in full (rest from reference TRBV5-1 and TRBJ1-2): KAGVTQTPRYLIKTRGQQVTLSCSPISGHRSVSWYQQTPGQGLQFLFEYFSETQRNKGNFPGRFSGRQFSNSRSEMNVSTLELGDSALYLCASSLTLRHGGGYTFGSGTRLTVV.

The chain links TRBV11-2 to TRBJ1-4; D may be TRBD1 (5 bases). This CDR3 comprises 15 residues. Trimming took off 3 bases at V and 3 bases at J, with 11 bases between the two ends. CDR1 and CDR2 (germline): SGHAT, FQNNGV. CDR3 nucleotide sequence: TGTGCCAGCAGCTTTCACCGGGACCCTAATGAAAAACTGTTTTTT. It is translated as CASSFHRDPNEKLFF. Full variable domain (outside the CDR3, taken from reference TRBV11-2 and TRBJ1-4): EAGVAQSPRYKIIEKRQSVAFWCNPISGHATLYWYQQILGQGPKLLIQFQNNGVVDDSQLPKDRFSAERLKGVDSTLKIQPAKLEDSAVYLCASSFHRDPNEKLFFGSGTQLSVL.

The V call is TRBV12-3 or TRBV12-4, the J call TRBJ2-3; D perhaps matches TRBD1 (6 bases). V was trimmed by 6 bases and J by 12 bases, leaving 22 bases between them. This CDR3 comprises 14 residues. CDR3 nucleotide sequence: TGTGCCAGCAGGCCGGGACACCGGGAACCAAAACAGTATTTT. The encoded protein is CASRPGHREPKQYF.

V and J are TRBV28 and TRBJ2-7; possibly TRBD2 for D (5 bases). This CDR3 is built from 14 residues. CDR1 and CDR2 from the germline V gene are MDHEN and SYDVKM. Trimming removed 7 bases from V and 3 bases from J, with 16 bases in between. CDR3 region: CASISGDPLYEQYF. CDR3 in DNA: TGTGCCAGCATAAGCGGAGATCCCCTCTACGAGCAGTACTTC.

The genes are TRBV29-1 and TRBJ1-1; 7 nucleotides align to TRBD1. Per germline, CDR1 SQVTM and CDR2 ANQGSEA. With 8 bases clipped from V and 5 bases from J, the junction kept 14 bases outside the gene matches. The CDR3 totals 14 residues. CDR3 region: CSPLDRVAETEAFF. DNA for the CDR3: TGCAGCCCCCTTGACAGGGTAGCAGAAACTGAAGCTTTCTTT.

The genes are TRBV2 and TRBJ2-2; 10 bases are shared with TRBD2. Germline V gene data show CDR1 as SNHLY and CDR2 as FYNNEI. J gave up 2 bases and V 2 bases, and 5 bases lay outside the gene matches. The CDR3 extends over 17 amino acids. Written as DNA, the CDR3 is TGTGCCAGCAGTGAATTGAGCGGGGGGGCAAACACCGGGGAGCTGTTTTTT. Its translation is CASSELSGGANTGELFF.

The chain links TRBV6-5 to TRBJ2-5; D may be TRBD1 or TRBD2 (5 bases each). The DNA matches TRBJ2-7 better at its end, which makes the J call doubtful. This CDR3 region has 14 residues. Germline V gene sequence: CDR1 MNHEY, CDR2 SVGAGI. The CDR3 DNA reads TGTGCCAGCATCCGGGGCGGGTTTTCCTACGAGCAGTACTTC. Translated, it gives CASIRGGFSYEQYF.

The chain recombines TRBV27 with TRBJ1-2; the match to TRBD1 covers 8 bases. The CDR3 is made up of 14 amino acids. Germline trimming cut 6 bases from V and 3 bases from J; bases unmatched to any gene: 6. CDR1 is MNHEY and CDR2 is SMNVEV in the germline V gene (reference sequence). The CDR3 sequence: CASSAQGADYGYTF. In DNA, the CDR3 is TGTGCCAGCAGCGCCCAGGGGGCTGACTATGGCTACACCTTC.

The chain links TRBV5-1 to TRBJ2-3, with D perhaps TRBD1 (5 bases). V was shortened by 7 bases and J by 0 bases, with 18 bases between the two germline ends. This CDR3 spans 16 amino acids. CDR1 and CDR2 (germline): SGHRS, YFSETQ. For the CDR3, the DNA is TGCGCCAGCGCTAAGGGGAATGAAATAAGCACAGATACGCAGTATTTT. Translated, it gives CASAKGNEISTDTQYF. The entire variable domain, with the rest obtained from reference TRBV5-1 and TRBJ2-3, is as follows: KAGVTQTPRYLIKTRGQQVTLSCSPISGHRSVSWYQQTPGQGLQFLFEYFSETQRNKGNFPGRFSGRQFSNSRSEMNVSTLELGDSALYLCASAKGNEISTDTQYFGPGTRLTVL.

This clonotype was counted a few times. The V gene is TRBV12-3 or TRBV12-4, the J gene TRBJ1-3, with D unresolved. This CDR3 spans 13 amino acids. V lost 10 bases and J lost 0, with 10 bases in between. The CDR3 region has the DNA TGTGCCACCGGACGAGACTCTGGAAACACCATATATTTT. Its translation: CATGRDSGNTIYF.

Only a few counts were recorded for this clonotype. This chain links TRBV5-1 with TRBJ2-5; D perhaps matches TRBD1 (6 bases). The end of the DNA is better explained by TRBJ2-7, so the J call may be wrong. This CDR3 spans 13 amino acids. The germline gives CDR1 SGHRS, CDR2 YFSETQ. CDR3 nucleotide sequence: TGCGCCAGCAGCGCCGGGACAACCGACGAGCAGTACTTC. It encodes CASSAGTTDEQYF.

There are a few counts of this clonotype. DNA of the CDR3: TGTGCCAGCAGCCTTAGGGGGGGACAGGGGGTTGTCTATGGCTACACCTTC. Its protein product is CASSLRGGQGVVYGYTF. This chain uses TRBV27 with TRBJ1-2; 11 positions agree with TRBD1. Germline assignment: CDR1 MNHEY and CDR2 SMNVEV (reference sequence). V was pared by 6 bases and J by 4 bases, with 13 bases of the junction left unmatched. There are 17 residues in the CDR3.